This TCR beta chain was obtained from a study of blood T cell repertoires in COVID-19. Study background: T cells, B-cell-depleted T cells, or PBMCs supplied cDNA or gDNA.

The V gene's germline CDR1 is LNHDA and CDR2 SQIVND (reference sequence). With 6 bases removed from V and 0 bases from J, the gap between germline ends came to 20 bases. This CDR3 has 17 amino acids. Original processing notes: Estimation of nucleated cell counts was performed using reference gene primer amplification. Sequencing was performed with immunoSEQ multiplex PCR; in TCRdb, only in-frame clones are kept and a portion is missing. V, J and clone size are taken as reported in that table, and D and trimming were inferred from the DNA itself. Among 150,000 to 200,000 clones listed, 80% to 90% were seen once. Seattle's cohort entered during active infection and was followed longitudinally.

Sample: peripheral blood. The J gene is TRBJ1-1, the V gene TRBV19; D is perhaps TRBD1 (5 bases). The source is a woman aged 55 to 70 with COVID-19, enrolled during active disease. The CDR3 region has the DNA TGTGCCAGTAGACGTTTCAGTGGGGCAACGATGAACACTGAAGCTTTCTTT. Its translation is CASRRFSGATMNTEAFF.